Listed below are T cell receptor beta chains from one sample, sequenced in a study of naive and memory T cell subsets. TCRdb reprocessed the UMI-ligation and nested PCR reads with MiXCR, giving one entry per CDR3 protein. The data contain approximately 140,000 distinct CDR3 sequences, approximately 17% of them seen just once; the ten biggest clones take up around 0.14%. The sample taken for sequencing was naive CD4+ T cells from blood. These receptors all come from a human donor in good health. CDR3s include the opening cysteine and the closing phenylalanine or tryptophan. The order of the fields is CDR3 protein, CDR3 DNA, D gene, clone size, V gene, J gene. The D gene is left open where the match is weak. The size of a clone is reported for some rows only, either as once, few or many, or as a class for expanded clones.

cdr3_aa: CAISDLSTVNSYEQYF
cdr3_nt: TGTGCCATCAGTGACCTCTCGACAGTAAATTCCTACGAGCAGTACTTC
d_call: .
clone_size: many
v_call: TRBV10-3
j_call: TRBJ2-7

cdr3_aa: CASSQTLNEQFF
cdr3_nt: TGTGCCAGCAGCCAGACTCTAAATGAGCAGTTCTTC
d_call: .
clone_size: few
v_call: TRBV3-1
j_call: TRBJ2-1

cdr3_aa: CASSLTDGNQPQHF
cdr3_nt: TGTGCCAGCAGCTTAACGGATGGAAATCAGCCCCAGCATTTT
d_call: .
clone_size: many
v_call: TRBV7-9
j_call: TRBJ1-5

cdr3_aa: CASSLRRNNEQFF
cdr3_nt: TGTGCCAGCAGCTTAAGAAGAAACAATGAGCAGTTCTTC
d_call: .
clone_size: .
v_call: TRBV13
j_call: TRBJ2-1

cdr3_aa: CASSQSQATFQETQYF
cdr3_nt: TGTGCCAGCAGCCAATCCCAGGCTACTTTTCAAGAGACCCAGTACTTC
d_call: .
clone_size: few
v_call: TRBV16
j_call: TRBJ2-5

cdr3_aa: CASSPTGVQETQYF
cdr3_nt: TGTGCCAGCAGCCCTACAGGAGTCCAAGAGACCCAGTACTTC
d_call: .
clone_size: .
v_call: TRBV5-6
j_call: TRBJ2-5

cdr3_aa: CASSLRGREQETQYF
cdr3_nt: TGTGCCAGCAGCTTAAGGGGACGGGAGCAAGAGACCCAGTACTTC
d_call: .
clone_size: few
v_call: TRBV7-2
j_call: TRBJ2-5

cdr3_aa: CASSSTENTEAFF
cdr3_nt: TGTGCCAGCAGCTCCACAGAGAACACTGAAGCTTTCTTT
d_call: .
clone_size: many
v_call: TRBV28
j_call: TRBJ1-1

cdr3_aa: CASSFGTGSQPQHF
cdr3_nt: TGTGCCAGCAGCTTCGGCACAGGGTCTCAGCCCCAGCATTTT
d_call: .
clone_size: few
v_call: TRBV7-9
j_call: TRBJ1-5

cdr3_aa: CATSRDGSSIGYYEQYF
cdr3_nt: TGTGCCACCAGCAGAGATGGTTCAAGTATAGGCTACTACGAGCAGTACTTC
d_call: .
clone_size: .
v_call: TRBV15
j_call: TRBJ2-7

cdr3_aa: CASSQGFGSARGEQYF
cdr3_nt: TGCGCCAGCAGCCAAGGGTTCGGCAGTGCGAGGGGCGAGCAGTACTTC
d_call: .
clone_size: few
v_call: TRBV4-3
j_call: TRBJ2-7

cdr3_aa: CASSFIAGAFSTDTQYF
cdr3_nt: TGTGCCAGCAGTTTTATCGCGGGAGCTTTCAGCACAGATACGCAGTATTTT
d_call: TRBD2
clone_size: .
v_call: TRBV12-3/TRBV12-4
j_call: TRBJ2-3

cdr3_aa: CASSAGLAGISEQFF
cdr3_nt: TGTGCCAGCAGCGCCGGACTAGCGGGAATCAGTGAGCAGTTCTTC
d_call: TRBD2
clone_size: .
v_call: TRBV9
j_call: TRBJ2-1

cdr3_aa: CASRWTEYNEQFF
cdr3_nt: TGTGCCAGCCGATGGACAGAGTACAATGAGCAGTTCTTC
d_call: .
clone_size: .
v_call: TRBV12-3/TRBV12-4
j_call: TRBJ2-1

cdr3_aa: CASSYGRTSGSRASETQYF
cdr3_nt: TGTGCCAGCAGTTATGGTCGGACTAGCGGGAGCAGAGCTAGTGAGACCCAGTACTTC
d_call: TRBD2
clone_size: few
v_call: TRBV6-5
j_call: TRBJ2-5

cdr3_aa: CSVVESGQDWPQHF
cdr3_nt: TGCAGCGTTGTCGAATCTGGACAGGATTGGCCCCAGCATTTT
d_call: TRBD1
clone_size: .
v_call: TRBV29-1
j_call: TRBJ1-5

cdr3_aa: CASSPGSASGNTIYF
cdr3_nt: TGTGCCAGCAGCCCCGGATCAGCCTCTGGAAACACCATATATTTT
d_call: .
clone_size: .
v_call: TRBV3-1
j_call: TRBJ1-3

cdr3_aa: CATAAGGGNYGYTF
cdr3_nt: TGTGCCACCGCTGCTGGTGGGGGAAACTATGGCTACACCTTC
d_call: .
clone_size: few
v_call: TRBV28
j_call: TRBJ1-2

cdr3_aa: CASSPLLAGGPREQFF
cdr3_nt: TGTGCCAGCAGCCCTCTATTAGCGGGAGGGCCTAGAGAGCAGTTCTTC
d_call: TRBD2
clone_size: .
v_call: TRBV7-8
j_call: TRBJ2-1

cdr3_aa: CAISEIGLAGSYEQYF
cdr3_nt: TGTGCCATCAGTGAGATCGGACTAGCGGGATCCTACGAGCAGTACTTC
d_call: TRBD2
clone_size: .
v_call: TRBV10-3
j_call: TRBJ2-7

cdr3_aa: CSVRGLAEAYNEQFF
cdr3_nt: TGCAGCGTGAGGGGACTAGCGGAGGCCTACAATGAGCAGTTCTTC
d_call: TRBD2
clone_size: .
v_call: TRBV29-1
j_call: TRBJ2-1

cdr3_aa: CASSPSDRGGGNTIYF
cdr3_nt: TGTGCCAGCTCACCAAGCGACAGGGGTGGAGGAAACACCATATATTTT
d_call: TRBD1
clone_size: .
v_call: TRBV18
j_call: TRBJ1-3

cdr3_aa: CASRSPWTGELFF
cdr3_nt: TGTGCCAGCAGGTCACCCTGGACCGGGGAGCTGTTTTTT
d_call: .
clone_size: few
v_call: TRBV6-5
j_call: TRBJ2-2

cdr3_aa: CASSTTGGYQPQHF
cdr3_nt: TGTGCCAGCAGCACGACAGGGGGCTACCAGCCCCAGCATTTT
d_call: TRBD1
clone_size: .
v_call: TRBV5-6
j_call: TRBJ1-5

cdr3_aa: CASGRPSYNEQFF
cdr3_nt: TGTGCCAGCGGGAGGCCCTCCTACAATGAGCAGTTCTTC
d_call: .
clone_size: .
v_call: TRBV28
j_call: TRBJ2-1

cdr3_aa: CAISGDSGTPRGAYEQYF
cdr3_nt: TGTGCCATCAGTGGTGATAGCGGGACCCCGCGGGGAGCCTACGAGCAGTACTTC
d_call: TRBD2
clone_size: .
v_call: TRBV10-3
j_call: TRBJ2-7

cdr3_aa: CASSYSGLAGDEQFF
cdr3_nt: TGTGCCAGCAGTTACTCGGGGCTAGCGGGAGATGAGCAGTTCTTC
d_call: TRBD2
clone_size: few
v_call: TRBV6-2/TRBV6-3
j_call: TRBJ2-1

cdr3_aa: CASSVSGRVNEQYF
cdr3_nt: TGTGCCAGCAGTGTTAGCGGGAGGGTAAACGAGCAGTACTTC
d_call: TRBD2
clone_size: few
v_call: TRBV2
j_call: TRBJ2-7

cdr3_aa: CASSLQGVGLGETQYF
cdr3_nt: TGTGCCAGCAGTCTACAGGGGGTAGGATTGGGAGAGACCCAGTACTTC
d_call: TRBD1
clone_size: few
v_call: TRBV7-2
j_call: TRBJ2-5

cdr3_aa: CAISEGTSGSYEQYF
cdr3_nt: TGTGCCATCAGTGAGGGGACTAGCGGTTCCTACGAGCAGTACTTC
d_call: TRBD2
clone_size: few
v_call: TRBV10-3
j_call: TRBJ2-7

cdr3_aa: CASSYGQGGLLNTEAFF
cdr3_nt: TGCGCCAGCAGCTATGGACAGGGGGGGCTACTAAACACTGAAGCTTTCTTT
d_call: TRBD1
clone_size: .
v_call: TRBV5-1
j_call: TRBJ1-1

cdr3_aa: CASRRSRTGDPEQYF
cdr3_nt: TGTGCCAGCAGACGTTCAAGGACAGGGGACCCCGAGCAGTACTTC
d_call: TRBD1
clone_size: .
v_call: TRBV7-8
j_call: TRBJ2-7

cdr3_aa: CSARDFAAGGRARSYNEQFF
cdr3_nt: TGCAGTGCTAGAGATTTTGCCGCGGGCGGGAGGGCCCGGTCCTACAATGAGCAGTTCTTC
d_call: TRBD2
clone_size: .
v_call: TRBV20-1
j_call: TRBJ2-1

cdr3_aa: CASSLRGRTYEQYF
cdr3_nt: TGTGCCAGCAGCTTAAGGGGACGAACCTACGAGCAGTACTTC
d_call: .
clone_size: few
v_call: TRBV7-2
j_call: TRBJ2-7

cdr3_aa: CASSLSLLTDTQYF
cdr3_nt: TGTGCCAGCAGCTTAAGTCTTCTAACAGATACGCAGTATTTT
d_call: .
clone_size: .
v_call: TRBV7-2
j_call: TRBJ2-3

cdr3_aa: CSAPSGTSRIF
cdr3_nt: TGCAGTGCTCCGTCCGGGACTAGTCGGATCTTC
d_call: TRBD2
clone_size: many
v_call: TRBV20-1
j_call: TRBJ2-1

cdr3_aa: CASINRDEQYF
cdr3_nt: TGTGCCAGCATTAATCGCGACGAGCAGTACTTC
d_call: .
clone_size: many
v_call: TRBV2
j_call: TRBJ2-7

cdr3_aa: CASSASLGQGNNQPQHF
cdr3_nt: TGTGCCAGCAGCGCATCTCTGGGACAGGGAAACAATCAGCCCCAGCATTTT
d_call: TRBD1
clone_size: .
v_call: TRBV7-8
j_call: TRBJ1-5

cdr3_aa: CASSGTEKYEQYF
cdr3_nt: TGTGCCAGTAGTGGGACAGAGAAATACGAGCAGTACTTC
d_call: TRBD1
clone_size: .
v_call: TRBV19
j_call: TRBJ2-7

cdr3_aa: CASSLSSSSYNEQFF
cdr3_nt: TGTGCCAGCAGTTTATCGTCTAGCTCCTACAATGAGCAGTTCTTC
d_call: .
clone_size: .
v_call: TRBV27
j_call: TRBJ2-1

cdr3_aa: CASSQGGYRGKNTGELFF
cdr3_nt: TGTGCCAGCAGCCAAGGGGGTTACAGGGGTAAAAACACCGGGGAGCTGTTTTTT
d_call: TRBD1
clone_size: few
v_call: TRBV3-1
j_call: TRBJ2-2

cdr3_aa: CAITGGVGLTDTQYF
cdr3_nt: TGTGCCATCACAGGGGGCGTTGGGCTAACAGATACGCAGTATTTT
d_call: TRBD1
clone_size: once
v_call: TRBV10-3
j_call: TRBJ2-3

cdr3_aa: CASSSDRGDGYTF
cdr3_nt: TGTGCCAGCAGTTCCGACAGGGGTGATGGCTACACCTTC
d_call: TRBD1
clone_size: .
v_call: TRBV27
j_call: TRBJ1-2

cdr3_aa: CASSFGRVETSGNTIYF
cdr3_nt: TGTGCCAGCAGTTTCGGCAGGGTTGAAACGTCTGGAAACACCATATATTTT
d_call: .
clone_size: few
v_call: TRBV12-3/TRBV12-4
j_call: TRBJ1-3

cdr3_aa: CSASPSGPNNEQFF
cdr3_nt: TGCAGTGCTAGTCCCAGCGGTCCCAACAATGAGCAGTTCTTC
d_call: .
clone_size: few
v_call: TRBV20-1
j_call: TRBJ2-1

cdr3_aa: CASSQDRTSGPYEQYF
cdr3_nt: TGTGCCAGCAGCCAAGATCGGACTAGCGGACCCTACGAGCAGTACTTC
d_call: TRBD2
clone_size: .
v_call: TRBV4-2
j_call: TRBJ2-7

cdr3_aa: CASTNLGETQYF
cdr3_nt: TGTGCCAGCACCAATCTGGGGGAGACCCAGTACTTC
d_call: .
clone_size: few
v_call: TRBV28
j_call: TRBJ2-5

cdr3_aa: CAISASDTQYF
cdr3_nt: TGTGCCATCAGTGCCTCAGATACGCAGTATTTT
d_call: .
clone_size: .
v_call: TRBV10-3
j_call: TRBJ2-3

cdr3_aa: CASSPDRGQTRGANVLTF
cdr3_nt: TGTGCCAGCAGCCCGGACAGGGGGCAGACGAGAGGGGCCAACGTCCTGACTTTC
d_call: TRBD1
clone_size: few
v_call: TRBV6-2/TRBV6-3
j_call: TRBJ2-6